One sample yielded the 9 T cell receptor beta chains listed below, sequenced in a study of cytomegalovirus exposure and HLA in healthy donors. PCR involved 60 Vbeta and 13 Jbeta primers. The data were produced by immunoSEQ multiplex PCR, yet TCRdb's version contains in-frame clones alone and is incomplete. The table shows about 220,000 clones, with over 80% occurring only once. Sequencing input: PBMCs. The receptors come from a woman between 35 and 50 years old in good health and CMV-seropositive.

V usage is TRBV7-8 and J usage is TRBJ1-3; tentatively, D is TRBD1 (6 bases). CDR1 SGHVS and CDR2 FQNEAQ come from the germline V gene. V lost 2 bases and J lost 0, with 11 bases in between. The CDR3 is made up of 16 amino acids. CDR3 DNA sequence: TGTGCCAGCAGCTTAAACAGGGTAAACTCTGGAAACACCATATATTTT. This sequence encodes CASSLNRVNSGNTIYF.

The chain has TRBV7-2 and TRBJ2-5; 8 bases map to TRBD1. The J segment lost 2 bases and the V segment lost 3 bases, leaving 2 bases of the junction unmatched. Germline CDR1 reads SGHTA; CDR2 reads FQGNSA. The CDR3 loop spans 14 amino acids. This CDR3 reads CASSLDRVQETQYF. In nucleotides, the CDR3 is TGTGCCAGCAGCTTGGACAGGGTGCAAGAGACCCAGTACTTC.

The rearrangement links TRBV7-2 to TRBJ1-2, with TRBD1 as a possible D gene (6 bases). The CDR3 totals 12 residues. Per the germline V gene, CDR1 is SGHTA and CDR2 is FQGNSA. The ends were cut back, 7 bases at V and 4 bases at J, with 10 bases in the middle. Here the CDR3 reads CASNRDTYGYTF. As DNA, the CDR3 is TGTGCCAGCAACCGGGACACCTATGGCTACACCTTC. The variable domain in full, completed from reference TRBV7-2 and TRBJ1-2, reads GAGVSQSPSNKVTEKGKDVELRCDPISGHTALYWYRQSLGQGLEFLIYFQGNSAPDKSGLPSDRFSAERTGGSVSTLTIQRTQQEDSAVYLCASNRDTYGYTFGSGTRLTVV.

As to this clone: Additional DNA sequences in this sample encode the identical CDR3. V usage is TRBV5-1 and J usage is TRBJ2-5, with 7 bases identical to TRBD1. Per the germline V gene, CDR1 is SGHRS and CDR2 is YFSETQ. This CDR3 has 14 amino acids. The J segment lost 1 base and the V segment lost 7 bases, leaving 7 bases of the junction unmatched. CDR3 DNA: TGCGCCAGCCAGACCTCAGGGGGCCAAGAGACCCAGTACTTC. Residues: CASQTSGGQETQYF.

This clone has just one count. The chain combines TRBV4-1 with TRBJ2-7, with TRBD2 matching 8 bases. This CDR3 is 15 amino acids long. J was trimmed by 2 bases and V by 4 bases; bases with no gene match: 7. Germline V gene data show CDR1 as MGHRA and CDR2 as YSYEKL. DNA for the CDR3: TGCGCCAGCAGCCTACTCCGGGGGGGAACCTACGAGCAGTACTTC. The encoded protein is CASSLLRGGTYEQYF.

This clone was detected only once. The chain combines TRBV2 with TRBJ1-3; D is unresolved. V was pared by 8 bases and J by 1 base, with 12 bases between. CDR3 length equals 14 residues. In germline, CDR1 is SNHLY, CDR2 FYNNEI. The CDR3 nucleotides are TGTGCCAGCTCGAGTGGGAGTTCTGGAAACACCATATATTTT. Amino acid sequence: CASSSGSSGNTIYF.

This chain connects TRBV10-3 to TRBJ1-1; 8 bases match TRBD1. The germline CDR1 and CDR2 sequences are ENHRY and SYGVKD. CDR3 length: 14 residues. Trimming took 4 bases from V and 2 from J; bases not matched to a gene: 3. DNA for the CDR3: TGTGCCATCAGTGGGGACAGGAGAAACACTGAAGCTTTCTTT. Translating it yields CAISGDRRNTEAFF.

The chain uses TRBV21-1 and TRBJ1-2. TRBV21-1 is annotated as a pseudogene. The CDR3 totals 15 residues. DNA of the CDR3: TGTGCCAGCAGCTCCCCGATCTGGGGAGGCTATGGCTACACCTTC. Protein sequence: CASSSPIWGGYGYTF.

In this sample, this clone turned up once. The chain carries TRBV5-1 and TRBJ2-1, with TRBD2 matching over 8 bases. V trimming: 0 bases; J trimming: 7 bases; junction bases outside the gene matches: 6. The CDR3 runs 15 residues. In germline, CDR1 is SGHRS, CDR2 YFSETQ. The CDR3 region is CASSLVAGGGNEQFF. The CDR3 DNA sequence: TGCGCCAGCAGCTTGGTTGCGGGGGGAGGAAATGAGCAGTTCTTC.